The 30 T cell receptor beta chains below all came from one sample that was sequenced in a study of identical twins. TCRdb re-analysed the 5' RACE reads in MiXCR, keeping a single row per CDR3 protein. The table includes under 1 million distinct CDR3 sequences, around an eighth detected once. The sample was also linked to a second study, of yellow fever vaccine responses in identical twins.

The sequenced sample consisted of PBMCs. The origin of the receptors is a woman aged 18-29 years in good health.

This clonotype occurred a few times. The chain recombines TRBV20-1 with TRBJ1-6; no clear D. Trimming took 3 bases from V and 14 from J, leaving 11 bases between them. This CDR3 has 11 residues. Per germline, CDR1 DFQATT and CDR2 SNEGSKA (reference sequence). CDR3 loop: CSASQPLALHF. In nucleotides, the CDR3 is TGCAGTGCTAGCCAACCCCTGGCCCTCCACTTT.

The sample holds many counts of this clonotype. This chain uses TRBV5-1 with TRBJ2-3, with unresolved D. Germline V gives CDR1 SGHRS, CDR2 YFSETQ. The CDR3 has 13 residues. The V gene lost 4 bases and the J gene lost 4 bases, with 10 bases spanning the gap. The chain's CDR3 is CASSLGGADTQYF. CDR3 nucleotide sequence: TGCGCCAGCAGCCTTGGTGGGGCAGATACGCAGTATTTT. Filled out from reference TRBV5-1 and TRBJ2-3, the complete variable domain reads KAGVTQTPRYLIKTRGQQVTLSCSPISGHRSVSWYQQTPGQGLQFLFEYFSETQRNKGNFPGRFSGRQFSNSRSEMNVSTLELGDSALYLCASSLGGADTQYFGPGTRLTVL.

This clonotype was picked up a small number of times. The chain combines TRBV20-1 with TRBJ1-5; 7 bases map to TRBD1. The CDR3 runs to 15 residues. V trimming: 5 bases; J trimming: 8 bases; junction bases outside the gene matches: 15. Germline CDR1 reads DFQATT; CDR2 reads SNEGSKA (reference sequence). The CDR3 nucleotides are TGCAGTGCTGCGAGTACGGGACAGCGGTCTGAGCCCCAGCATTTT. This encodes CSAASTGQRSEPQHF.

This clonotype came up a few times. The chain is built from TRBV12-3 or TRBV12-4 and TRBJ2-3; D not resolved. The CDR3 is 15 amino acids. V was cut by 1 base and J by 1 base, with 9 bases left in between. The CDR3 sequence is CASSLDAARTDTQYF. The CDR3 DNA is TGTGCCAGCAGTTTAGACGCAGCACGCACAGATACGCAGTATTTT.

The V gene is TRBV20-1, the J gene TRBJ2-3; 8 nucleotides align to TRBD2. CDR3 length: 12 residues. Germline-derived CDR1 and CDR2 are DFQATT and SNEGSKA (reference sequence). V dropped 7 bases and J dropped 4; count of bases not matched to a gene: 4. CDR3: CSGGREADTQYF. CDR3 nucleotide sequence: TGCAGTGGGGGGCGGGAGGCAGATACGCAGTATTTT.

The chain employs TRBV15 and TRBJ2-1; maybe TRBD1 (6 bases). This CDR3 is 12 amino acids long. Germline loops: CDR1 LNHNV, CDR2 YYDKDF (reference sequence). Trimming removed 3 bases at V and 14 bases at J, with 14 bases between. As DNA, the CDR3 is TGTGCCACCAGCAGGGTGGGGACAAAAAAGTTCTTC. Encoded protein: CATSRVGTKKFF.

This clonotype was counted only a few times. The chain carries TRBV6-1 and TRBJ2-3; 8 bases fit TRBD1. The germline V gene has CDR1 MNHNS and CDR2 SASEGT. The CDR3 covers 16 residues. J lost 3 bases, V lost 3 bases, and 8 bases had no gene match. CDR3 protein: CASSERTGKTTDTQYF. CDR3 nucleotide sequence: TGTGCCAGCAGTGAGCGGACAGGGAAGACTACAGATACGCAGTATTTT.

This chain uses TRBV7-7 with TRBJ2-1; 9 nucleotides line up with TRBD1. Unmatched junction bases numbered 10, after V lost 0 bases and J lost 4 bases. There are 18 residues in the CDR3. Germline CDR1 reads SSHAT; CDR2 reads FNYEAQ (reference sequence). The CDR3 DNA sequence: TGTGCCAGCAGCTTAGCCGGACCCTACAGGGGGCGGTACAATGAGCAGTTCTTC. Protein sequence: CASSLAGPYRGRYNEQFF.

This clonotype was recorded at least ten times. The genes are TRBV6-1 and TRBJ2-1; D possibly corresponds to TRBD2 (6 bases). The ends were cut back, 5 bases at V and 7 bases at J, with 21 bases in the middle. The CDR3 has 16 amino acids. Germline CDR1 MNHNS, CDR2 SASEGT. CDR3 sequence reads: CASSPNSAGPGNEQFF. The DNA of the CDR3 is TGTGCCAGCAGTCCAAACTCAGCGGGCCCCGGTAATGAGCAGTTCTTC.

Only a few counts were recorded for this clonotype. This sequence joins TRBV6-1 and TRBJ1-2; a weak D match, TRBD1 (6 bases). The CDR3 extends over 15 amino acids. Between the trimmed V and J ends, which lost 2 bases and 5 bases, there was a span of 15 bases. Per the germline V gene, CDR1 is MNHNS and CDR2 is SASEGT. The CDR3 loop is CASSETWGASYGYTF. CDR3 nucleotides: TGTGCCAGCAGTGAAACCTGGGGGGCTTCTTATGGCTACACCTTC.

This chain joins TRBV20-1 and TRBJ2-1, with D possibly being TRBD2 (7 bases). Per the germline V gene, CDR1 is DFQATT and CDR2 is SNEGSKA (reference sequence). Trimming took off 3 bases at V and 1 base at J, with 10 bases between the two ends. The length of the CDR3 is 14 residues. CDR3 in DNA: TGCAGTGCTAGGCGGGGGACATCCTACAATGAGCAGTTCTTC. This sequence encodes CSARRGTSYNEQFF.

This clonotype was counted a few times. The chain combines TRBV20-1 with TRBJ2-3; D is tentatively TRBD1 or TRBD2 (6 bases each). Germline lookup yields CDR1 DFQATT and CDR2 SNEGSKA (reference sequence). V lost 1 base and J lost 5, with 16 bases in between. This CDR3 is 15 amino acids long. The CDR3 nucleotides read TGCAGTGCTAGAGTCCGGAGGGGGACAATAGATACGCAGTATTTT. This encodes CSARVRRGTIDTQYF.

This clonotype was recorded many times. The V gene is TRBV20-1, the J gene TRBJ2-1, with TRBD1 matching over 11 bases. CDR3 length equals 13 residues. V shed 7 bases and J 7 bases; nucleotides not matched to a gene: 6. Germline lookup yields CDR1 DFQATT and CDR2 SNEGSKA (reference sequence). CDR3 coding DNA: TGCAGTGGGACAGGGGGCAGGCGGAATGAGCAGTTCTTC. Amino acid sequence: CSGTGGRRNEQFF.

The gene calls are TRBV7-2 and TRBJ2-1, with D perhaps given as TRBD1 or TRBD2 (6 bases each). This CDR3 is built from 17 residues. Germline CDR1 reads SGHTA; CDR2 reads FQGNSA. The V end lost 5 bases, the J end lost 0 bases, and 17 bases lay between the germline ends. The CDR3 DNA sequence: TGTGCCAGCAGCCTTGCCGTAAGGGGGGCCTCCTACAATGAGCAGTTCTTC. Its protein product is CASSLAVRGASYNEQFF.

The genes are TRBV10-1 and TRBJ2-4; perhaps TRBD1 as D (5 bases). Trimming cost V 5 bases and J 1 base, with 9 bases left between them. The CDR3 has 14 residues. Germline values: CDR1 WNHNN, CDR2 SYGVQD (reference sequence). The CDR3 loop reads CASSQGMAKNIQYF. The CDR3 DNA is TGCGCCAGCAGTCAGGGTATGGCCAAAAACATTCAGTACTTC.

Only a few counts were recorded for this clonotype. This chain connects TRBV14 to TRBJ2-2; possibly TRBD1 or TRBD2 for D (6 bases each). CDR1 SGHDN and CDR2 FVKESK come from the germline V gene. The CDR3 has 14 amino acids. The V end lost 2 bases, the J end lost 7 bases, and 11 bases lay between the germline ends. CDR3 region: CASSQRTAGGELFF. In DNA form, the CDR3 reads TGTGCCAGCAGCCAAAGGACAGCGGGCGGGGAGCTGTTTTTT.

This clonotype was found many times. The chain carries TRBV21-1 and TRBJ2-7. TRBV21-1 is labeled a pseudogene. The length of the CDR3 is 13 residues. CDR3 in amino acids: CASSARVVYEQYF. CDR3 sequence (DNA): TGTGCCAGCAGCGCCCGAGTGGTCTACGAGCAGTACTTC.

Only a few counts were recorded for this clonotype. This chain links TRBV18 with TRBJ2-1; 7 nucleotides align to TRBD2. This CDR3 comprises 15 residues. The germline V gene encodes CDR1 KGHSH and CDR2 LQKENI. Unmatched junction bases numbered 8, after V lost 6 bases and J lost 3 bases. CDR3 bases: TGTGCCAGCTCTCGGGACTATGGGCTCTACAATGAGCAGTTCTTC. Translating gives CASSRDYGLYNEQFF.

This clonotype has at least ten counts. The rearrangement links TRBV5-1 to TRBJ1-1; 8 bases align to TRBD1. The CDR3 length is 16 residues. V shed 6 bases and J 2 bases; nucleotides not matched to a gene: 12. The V gene's germline CDR1 is SGHRS and CDR2 YFSETQ. DNA for the CDR3: TGCGCCAGCACGACAGGCGGGACAGGTAAAAACACTGAAGCTTTCTTT. Translation gives CASTTGGTGKNTEAFF.

In this sample, this clonotype turned up a few times. V gene TRBV11-2 combines with J gene TRBJ2-3; 12 bases map to TRBD2. The V gene's germline CDR1 is SGHAT and CDR2 FQNNGV. This CDR3 spans 17 amino acids. V lost 5 bases, J lost 0 bases, and 6 bases stayed unmatched. The CDR3 sequence: CASSLGLAGLSTDTQYF. The DNA of the CDR3 is TGTGCCAGCAGCCTTGGACTAGCGGGACTTAGCACAGATACGCAGTATTTT.

This clonotype was counted at least ten times. This sequence joins TRBV5-6 and TRBJ2-2; D gene uncertain. The V end lost 0 bases, the J end lost 1 base, and 4 bases lay between the germline ends. Germline assignment: CDR1 SGHDT and CDR2 YYEEEE. CDR3 length: 14 residues. The CDR3, as DNA: TGTGCCAGCAGCTTGGGTGTGAACACCGGGGAGCTGTTTTTT. It yields the protein CASSLGVNTGELFF.

The chain links TRBV28 to TRBJ1-1, with TRBD1 matching 7 bases. Germline assignment: CDR1 MDHEN and CDR2 SYDVKM. V gave up 5 bases and J gave up 6 bases; unmatched junction bases: 9. This CDR3 spans 14 amino acids. The CDR3: CASSAQTGFAEAFF. The DNA of the CDR3 is TGTGCCAGCAGTGCGCAGACAGGGTTCGCTGAAGCTTTCTTT.

This clonotype was found many times. As DNA, the CDR3 is TGTGCCACCAGCAGTAAGGGAAATTCACCCCTCCACTTT. Its translation: CATSSKGNSPLHF. V is TRBV15 and J is TRBJ1-6; D gene ambiguous. Between the trimmed V and J ends, which lost 3 bases and 7 bases, there was a span of 7 bases. This CDR3 has 13 amino acids. Germline CDR1 LNHNV, CDR2 YYDKDF (reference sequence).

CDR3 protein: CSAREGLSDSYNEQFF. CDR3 nucleotide sequence: TGCAGTGCTAGAGAAGGGCTGTCGGACTCCTACAATGAGCAGTTCTTC. The V call is TRBV20-1, the J call TRBJ2-1; D gene unclear. Germline CDR1 and CDR2: DFQATT and SNEGSKA (reference sequence). The length of the CDR3 is 16 residues. The V end lost 0 bases, the J end lost 0 bases, and 12 bases lay between the germline ends.

V and J are TRBV5-1 and TRBJ1-1, with unresolved D. Germline assignment: CDR1 SGHRS and CDR2 YFSETQ. The V and J ends lost 6 bases and 0 bases respectively, with 9 bases between them. The CDR3 is 13 residues long. In nucleotides, the CDR3 is TGCGCCAGCAAACTGGGAATGAACACTGAAGCTTTCTTT. Protein sequence: CASKLGMNTEAFF.

The chain employs TRBV12-3 or TRBV12-4 and TRBJ2-2; possibly TRBD2 for D (6 bases). The CDR3 loop spans 15 amino acids. With 6 bases removed from V and 4 bases from J, the gap between germline ends came to 15 bases. CDR3 DNA sequence: TGTGCCAGCAGCCGAAGTACCGGGAGCACCGGGGAGCTGTTTTTT. Translated: CASSRSTGSTGELFF.

The chain has TRBV20-1 and TRBJ2-5; D is perhaps TRBD2 (7 bases). V lost 6 bases to trimming and J lost 4 bases, with 21 bases between them. This CDR3 region has 15 residues. From germline, CDR1 is DFQATT and CDR2 SNEGSKA (reference sequence). Here the CDR3 reads CSARRLAEGGETQYF. As DNA, the CDR3 is TGCAGTGCGAGGCGTCTAGCGGAGGGGGGAGAGACCCAGTACTTC.

This clonotype was seen a handful of times. V gene TRBV29-1 combines with J gene TRBJ2-5; D is unresolved. There are 11 residues in the CDR3. V lost 3 bases and J 5 bases, leaving 7 bases between the germline ends. Looked up from germline, CDR1 is SQVTM and CDR2 is ANQGSEA. CDR3 protein: CSVETMETQYF. The DNA of the CDR3 is TGCAGCGTTGAGACAATGGAGACCCAGTACTTC.

The chain links TRBV18 to TRBJ2-1; D is uncertain. V dropped 4 bases and J dropped 9 bases, with 13 bases sitting between them. The germline CDR1 and CDR2 sequences are KGHSH and LQKENI. The CDR3 is 13 residues long. The DNA for the CDR3 is TGTGCCAGCTCACTCCTACTGGATGTTGAGCAGTTCTTC. Translating gives CASSLLLDVEQFF.

This clonotype was picked up many times. The chain couples TRBV28 to TRBJ2-4; no definite D call. The germline CDR1 and CDR2 sequences are MDHEN and SYDVKM. This CDR3 comprises 15 residues. Trimming removed 6 bases from V and 0 bases from J, with 12 bases in between. CDR3 DNA sequence: TGTGCCAGCAGCTCCGCCGGTTCAGCCAAAAACATTCAGTACTTC. It codes for CASSSAGSAKNIQYF.